The source of this T cell receptor beta chain is a study of blood T cell repertoires in COVID-19. Study-wide background: Samples came from the United States, Italy and Spain, spanning acute and convalescent COVID-19. T cells, B-cell-depleted T cells, or PBMCs supplied cDNA or gDNA.

How the authors handled the data: By means of reference gene primer amplification, nucleated cell counts were estimated. Profiling relied on immunoSEQ multiplex PCR, and the TCRdb table lists in-frame clones only, not all of them. V and J calls and clone size follow that table, whereas D and trimming were derived from the DNA. In the table there are approximately 60,000 clones, approximately 90% of which are singletons. Per germline, CDR1 SNHLY and CDR2 FYNNEI. V was clipped by 6 bases and J by 4 bases, with 7 bases between them. The CDR3 loop spans 12 amino acids. Material for sequencing was peripheral blood. This TCR derives from a man aged 50 to 60 with active COVID-19. The V and J genes are TRBV2 and TRBJ2-1, with a weak D call TRBD2 (5 bases). CDR3 coding DNA: TGTGCCAGCAGACGGGGTTACAATGAGCAGTTCTTC. Its protein is CASRRGYNEQFF.